This section outlines one TCR beta chain sequence together with its context. This sample was included in a study of shared clonotypes between healthy human individuals. V lost 5 bases, J lost 6 bases, and 4 bases stayed unmatched. Germline V gives CDR1 LGHNA, CDR2 YNFKEQ. CDR3 length: 14 residues. The assay was immunoSEQ multiplex PCR, and TCRdb's table has in-frame clones only and misses some. The sample includes around 1.1 million clones, 75% to 80% seen only once; the top ten take more than 0.55%. The specimen sequenced was memory CD4+ T cells from PBMCs. Subset specified: CD45RA-negative fraction. The chain has TRBV4-2 and TRBJ2-7; 13 nucleotides line up with TRBD2. The sequence was obtained from a man younger than 35 in good health. Some clones in this sample may be carry-over from other donors' samples. Here the CDR3 reads CASSGLAGVGEQYF. In DNA, the CDR3 is TGTGCCAGCAGCGGACTAGCGGGAGTGGGCGAGCAGTACTTC.